The 22 T cell receptor beta chains below were found in one sample sequenced in a study of blood T cell repertoires in COVID-19. Method: immunoSEQ multiplex PCR; TCRdb's copy keeps in-frame clones and lacks some. The data hold approximately 140,000 clones, with approximately 86% observed a single time. Material for sequencing was peripheral blood. These TCRs come from a woman aged 55 to 70 with acute or convalescent COVID-19.

This sequence joins TRBV12-3 or TRBV12-4 and TRBJ1-2; D is unresolved. There are 12 residues in the CDR3. V dropped 5 bases and J dropped 5 bases, with 9 bases sitting between them. As DNA, the CDR3 is TGTGCCAGCAGTGTGGGCCTTTATGGCTACACCTTC. Translation gives CASSVGLYGYTF.

The chain recombines TRBV19 with TRBJ2-1; perhaps TRBD2 as D (5 bases). Germline V gene sequence: CDR1 LNHDA, CDR2 SQIVND (reference sequence). V gave up 4 bases and J gave up 0 bases, with 13 bases separating them. CDR3 length: 16 residues. The CDR3 nucleotides are TGTGCCAGTAGTAGTGGACTCCGCGGCTCCTACAATGAGCAGTTCTTC. It yields the protein CASSSGLRGSYNEQFF.

The CDR3 DNA reads as TGTGCCAGCAGCCTCGACAGGGGGGCGATACCTTACGAGCAGTACTTC. Translating it yields CASSLDRGAIPYEQYF. The V gene is TRBV11-2, the J gene TRBJ2-7, with 9 positions matching TRBD1. V shed 5 bases, J shed 4 bases, and the junction held 12 bases outside the gene matches. Germline assignment: CDR1 SGHAT and CDR2 FQNNGV. CDR3 size: 16 residues.

This chain links TRBV19 with TRBJ2-1; 7 bases align to TRBD2. Germline V gene lookup returns CDR1 LNHDA and CDR2 SQIVND (reference sequence). The CDR3 consists of 13 residues. The junction had 13 bases not matched to a gene; V was cut back by 7 bases and J by 13 bases. The CDR3 sequence: CASTPGRGRTQFF. As DNA, the CDR3 is TGTGCCAGTACCCCGGGGAGGGGAAGAACCCAGTTCTTC.

A note on this clone: Mismatch with germline at one junction end may stem from a read error. The chain links TRBV7-7 to TRBJ2-5; TRBD1 aligns across 9 bases. The CDR3 runs 14 residues. Germline V gene sequence: CDR1 SSHAT, CDR2 FNYEAQ (reference sequence). The CDR3 sequence is CASSSTGGEETQYF. The CDR3 coding sequence is TGTGCTAGCAGCTCGACAGGGGGTGAAGAGACCCAGTACTTC.

V usage is TRBV15 and J usage is TRBJ2-3; D perhaps matches TRBD1 (6 bases). This CDR3 spans 15 amino acids. The V gene's germline CDR1 is LNHNV and CDR2 YYDKDF (reference sequence). V was shortened by 4 bases and J by 5 bases, with 16 bases between the two germline ends. CDR3 DNA: TGTGCCACCAGCACCCCAATGGGACAAGTAGATACGCAGTATTTT. It translates to CATSTPMGQVDTQYF.

The chain joins TRBV5-1 to TRBJ1-1; D remains unclear. CDR1 and CDR2 (germline): SGHRS, YFSETQ. The V gene lost 0 bases and the J gene lost 4 bases, with 13 bases spanning the gap. The CDR3 loop spans 15 amino acids. The CDR3 DNA follows: TGCGCCAGCAGCTTGGCGCCGGGTAAGTTCACTGAAGCTTTCTTT. Translation: CASSLAPGKFTEAFF.

This clone was detected once. The V and J genes are TRBV28 and TRBJ1-4, with unresolved D. Trimming took 3 bases from V and 0 from J, leaving 8 bases between them. This CDR3 has 15 residues. Germline CDR1 is MDHEN and CDR2 is SYDVKM. CDR3 nucleotides: TGTGCCAGCAGTTTTCTTGGAGCAACTAATGAAAAACTGTTTTTT. Translating it yields CASSFLGATNEKLFF.

This sequence joins TRBV27 and TRBJ2-1, with D maybe TRBD2 (7 bases). The ends were cut back, 2 bases at V and 6 bases at J, with 11 bases in the middle. The CDR3 totals 14 residues. Germline CDR1 reads MNHEY; CDR2 reads SMNVEV (reference sequence). The CDR3 reads CASSLVGGRNEQFF. The CDR3 nucleotides read TGTGCCAGCAGTTTAGTGGGGGGGCGCAATGAGCAGTTCTTC.

This chain links TRBV7-2 with TRBJ1-5; 8 bases are shared with TRBD1. The V segment lost 4 bases and the J segment 2 bases; nucleotides outside the gene matches: 7. Germline assignment: CDR1 SGHTA and CDR2 FQGNSA. This CDR3 is 16 amino acids long. This CDR3 is CASSSQQGVGNQPQHF. In DNA form, the CDR3 reads TGTGCCAGCAGCTCGCAACAGGGGGTGGGCAATCAGCCCCAGCATTTT.

J is TRBJ1-3 and V is TRBV7-4; D is unresolved. Trimming removed 1 base from V and 0 bases from J, with 13 bases in between. The CDR3 extends over 17 amino acids. Germline-derived CDR1 and CDR2 are SGHVT and SQSDAQ. The CDR3 DNA reads TGTGCCAGCAGCTTAGTCGGTATTTCATTCTCTGGAAACACCATATATTTT. Protein: CASSLVGISFSGNTIYF. The whole variable domain, remainder taken from reference TRBV7-4 and TRBJ1-3, is GAGVSQSPRYKVAKRGRDVALRCDSISGHVTLYWYRQTLGQGSEVLTYSQSDAQRDKSGRPSGRFSAERPERSVSTLKIQRTEQGDSAVYLCASSLVGISFSGNTIYFGEGSWLTVV.

V usage is TRBV7-3 and J usage is TRBJ2-3; TRBD2 agrees at 10 bases. V shed 1 base, J shed 5 bases, and the junction held 3 bases outside the gene matches. The CDR3 has 15 amino acids. Germline V gene data show CDR1 as SGHTA and CDR2 as FQGTGA. CDR3 DNA sequence: TGTGCCAGCAGCTTAAGGCTAGCGGGGGAAGATACGCAGTATTTT. This gives the protein CASSLRLAGEDTQYF.

This chain links TRBV2 with TRBJ2-1, with 10 nucleotides matching TRBD2. V gave up 4 bases and J gave up 6 bases; unmatched junction bases: 6. Germline CDR1 is SNHLY and CDR2 is FYNNEI. This CDR3 contains 15 residues. The DNA of the CDR3 is TGTGCCAGCAGTGGGACGCTAGCGGGGGTCAATGAGCAGTTCTTC. Its translation is CASSGTLAGVNEQFF.

This clone was counted only a few times. J is TRBJ2-2 and V is TRBV9; the match to TRBD1 covers 12 bases. V shed 1 base and J 5 bases; nucleotides not matched to a gene: 6. Germline values: CDR1 SGDLS, CDR2 YYNGEE. This CDR3 region has 17 residues. The CDR3 region has the DNA TGTGCCAGCAGCGTATTGGGACAGGGGGCAGGGACCGGGGAGCTGTTTTTT. Its translation is CASSVLGQGAGTGELFF.

Comments on this clone: Within the sample, other DNA sequences also encode this same CDR3. J is TRBJ2-3 and V is TRBV5-8, with 11 bases lining up with TRBD2. The V gene end was trimmed by 3 bases and the J gene end by 0 bases; junction bases not matched to a gene: 3. This CDR3 is built from 16 residues. The germline V gene encodes CDR1 SGHTS and CDR2 YDEGEE. CDR3 sequence: CASSYGTSGSTDTQYF. As DNA, the CDR3 is TGTGCCAGCAGCTACGGGACTAGCGGAAGCACAGATACGCAGTATTTT.

The gene calls are TRBV27 and TRBJ2-5, with D possibly being TRBD2 (5 bases). Germline CDR1 reads MNHEY; CDR2 reads SMNVEV (reference sequence). V shed 7 bases and J shed 1 base, with 7 bases lying between them. The CDR3 has 12 residues. CDR3 protein: CASKGGQETQYF. The CDR3 DNA reads as TGTGCCAGCAAAGGAGGCCAAGAGACCCAGTACTTC.

CDR3 residues: CASSLSTGIVSYEQYF. The CDR3 coding sequence is TGTGCCAGCAGTTTATCAACAGGGATTGTTAGTTACGAGCAGTACTTC. V is TRBV28 and J is TRBJ2-7; D possibly corresponds to TRBD1 (6 bases). Germline V gives CDR1 MDHEN, CDR2 SYDVKM. V shed 1 base and J shed 4 bases, with 17 bases lying between them. This CDR3 is built from 16 residues.

The V and J genes are TRBV18 and TRBJ1-6; D may be TRBD1 (6 bases). Trimming stripped 6 bases from V and 7 bases from J, with 16 bases between. This CDR3 spans 15 amino acids. In germline, CDR1 is KGHSH, CDR2 LQKENI. The CDR3 loop reads CASSLNRAQNSPLHF. CDR3 nucleotides: TGTGCCAGCTCCCTAAACAGGGCTCAGAATTCACCCCTCCACTTT.

The chain is built from TRBV28 and TRBJ1-6; D is perhaps TRBD1 (5 bases). CDR1 is MDHEN, CDR2 SYDVKM, per germline. Trimming shortened V by 3 bases and J by 3 bases, and 18 bases separated the two germline ends. CDR3 length equals 18 residues. The CDR3 loop is CASSLAPGQDIYNSPLHF. CDR3 nucleotide sequence: TGTGCCAGCAGTTTGGCGCCCGGGCAGGACATCTATAATTCACCCCTCCACTTT.

The gene calls are TRBV3-1 (or the pseudogene TRBV3-2) and TRBJ2-7; no firm D call. CDR1 is LGHDT and CDR2 is YNNKEL in the germline V gene (reference sequence). V was cut by 1 base and J by 2 bases, with 12 bases left in between. The CDR3 runs to 15 residues. The CDR3 sequence is CASSQATAIPYEQYF. The CDR3 coding sequence is TGTGCCAGCAGCCAAGCTACTGCTATTCCCTACGAGCAGTACTTC.

This clone appeared once. The chain employs TRBV2 and TRBJ2-2, with 7 bases identical to TRBD1. The CDR3 has 14 amino acids. CDR1 is SNHLY, CDR2 FYNNEI, per germline. V was pared by 4 bases and J by 4 bases, with 3 bases of the junction left unmatched. CDR3 sequence reads: CASSGQGSTGELFF. In DNA form, the CDR3 reads TGTGCCAGCAGTGGACAGGGCAGCACCGGGGAGCTGTTTTTT.

This chain links TRBV28 with TRBJ1-2; 10 nucleotides line up with TRBD1. The CDR3 length is 15 residues. In germline, CDR1 is MDHEN, CDR2 SYDVKM. Trimming took 2 bases from V and 7 from J; bases not matched to a gene: 7. The CDR3 loop is CASSLGGTGVRGYTF. The CDR3 region has the DNA TGTGCCAGCAGTTTAGGAGGGACAGGGGTTCGTGGCTACACCTTC.